The present TCR beta chain was sequenced within a study of T cell repertoires in cytomegalovirus infection. In the study overall: It was recently identified HLA-C-restricted and well-studied HLA-B-restricted CMV epitopes that the study used. Both CMV infection and a matching HLA type were indicated by public TCR beta signatures.

A note on this clonotype: The antigen is unknown.

Overall study results and limits: Dominant in the ex vivo response were TCR beta clonotypes restricted by HLA-C and specific for CMV.

Trimming at V came to 10 bases and at J to 2 bases, leaving 11 bases not matched to a gene. The germline V gene has CDR1 MDHEN and CDR2 SYDVKM. This CDR3 has 14 residues. TCRdb reanalysed the reads using MiXCR and keeps one entry per CDR3 protein. Altogether about 310,000 distinct CDR3 sequences are present, 20% to 30% being singletons, with the ten largest covering 13%. Material: cultured PBMCs, obtained from culture after CMV antigen stimulation. V gene TRBV28 combines with J gene TRBJ2-7; 7 nucleotides align to TRBD2. The receptor was derived from a human donor in good health (CMV status not recorded). Some clones in this sample may be carry-over from other donors' samples. Written as DNA, the CDR3 is TGTGCCACCCGACGGGGAGCGGGGCCCTACGAGCAGTACGTC. As protein: CATRRGAGPYEQYV.